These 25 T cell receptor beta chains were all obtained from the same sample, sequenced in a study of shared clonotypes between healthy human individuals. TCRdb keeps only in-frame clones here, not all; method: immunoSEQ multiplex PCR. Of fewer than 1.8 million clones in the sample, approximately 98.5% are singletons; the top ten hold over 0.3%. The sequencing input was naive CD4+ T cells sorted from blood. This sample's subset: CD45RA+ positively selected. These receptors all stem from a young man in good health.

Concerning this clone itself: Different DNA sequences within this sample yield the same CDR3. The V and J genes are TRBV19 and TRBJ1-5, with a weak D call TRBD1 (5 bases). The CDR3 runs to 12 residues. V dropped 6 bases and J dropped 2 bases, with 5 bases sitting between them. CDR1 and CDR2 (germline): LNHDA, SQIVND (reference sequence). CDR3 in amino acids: CASRQGNQPQHF. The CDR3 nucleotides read TGTGCCAGTAGACAGGGCAATCAGCCCCAGCATTTT.

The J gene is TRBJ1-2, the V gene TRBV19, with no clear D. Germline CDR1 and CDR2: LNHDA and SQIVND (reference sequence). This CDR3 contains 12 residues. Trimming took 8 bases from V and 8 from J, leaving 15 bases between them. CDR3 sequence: CASGGLTRGYTF. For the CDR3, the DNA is TGTGCCAGTGGAGGGCTTACTAGAGGCTACACCTTC.

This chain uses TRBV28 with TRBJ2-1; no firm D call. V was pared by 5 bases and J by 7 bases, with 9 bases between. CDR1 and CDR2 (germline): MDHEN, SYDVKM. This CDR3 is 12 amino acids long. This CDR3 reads CASSQSWNEQFF. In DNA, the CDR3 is TGTGCCAGCAGTCAAAGTTGGAATGAGCAGTTCTTC.

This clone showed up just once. The CDR3 DNA sequence: TGTGCCAGCATCTCACAGAACAATGAGCAGTTCTTC. As protein: CASISQNNEQFF. The chain is built from TRBV6-5 and TRBJ2-1; D unresolved. The CDR3 is made up of 12 amino acids. CDR1 and CDR2 from the germline V gene are MNHEY and SVGAGI. The ends were cut back, 7 bases at V and 5 bases at J, with 9 bases in the middle.

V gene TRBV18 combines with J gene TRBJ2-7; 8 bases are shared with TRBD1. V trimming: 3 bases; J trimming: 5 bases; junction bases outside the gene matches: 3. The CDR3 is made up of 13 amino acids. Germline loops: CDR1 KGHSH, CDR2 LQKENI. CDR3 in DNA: TGTGCCAGCTCACCCTTACAGGGGGACGAGCAGTACTTC. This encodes CASSPLQGDEQYF.

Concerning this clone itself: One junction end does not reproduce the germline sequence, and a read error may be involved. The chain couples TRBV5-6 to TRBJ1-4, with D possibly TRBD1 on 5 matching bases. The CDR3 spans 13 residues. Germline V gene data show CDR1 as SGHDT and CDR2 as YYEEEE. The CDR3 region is CASTLWRGEKLFF. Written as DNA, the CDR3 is TGTGCCAGCACCTTGTGGAGGGGTGAAAAACTGTTTTTT.

The CDR3 reads CASTGTRGGKETQYF. CDR3 nucleotides: TGTGCCAGCACCGGGACAAGAGGGGGCAAAGAGACCCAGTACTTC. V and J are TRBV27 and TRBJ2-5; TRBD1 agrees at 7 bases. There are 15 residues in the CDR3. V was clipped by 7 bases and J by 3 bases; unmatched bases: 11. Germline V gene lookup returns CDR1 MNHEY and CDR2 SMNVEV (reference sequence).

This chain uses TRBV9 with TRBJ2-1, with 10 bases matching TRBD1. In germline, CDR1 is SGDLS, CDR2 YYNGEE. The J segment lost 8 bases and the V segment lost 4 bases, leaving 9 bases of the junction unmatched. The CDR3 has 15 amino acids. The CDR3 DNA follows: TGTGCCAGCAGCCGCCGGACAGGGGGGGCCGATGAGCAGTTCTTC. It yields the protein CASSRRTGGADEQFF.

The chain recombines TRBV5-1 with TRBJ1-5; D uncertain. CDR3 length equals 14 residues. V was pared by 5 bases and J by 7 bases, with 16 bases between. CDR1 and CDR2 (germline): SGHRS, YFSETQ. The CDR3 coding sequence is TGCGCCAGCAGTTCCCTACCCGGGTACCAGCCCCAGCATTTT. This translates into CASSSLPGYQPQHF.

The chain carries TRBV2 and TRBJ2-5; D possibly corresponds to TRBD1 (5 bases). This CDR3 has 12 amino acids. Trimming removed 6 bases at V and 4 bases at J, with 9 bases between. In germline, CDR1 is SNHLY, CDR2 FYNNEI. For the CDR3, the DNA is TGTGCCAGCAGAGGGGTGGCAGAGACCCAGTACTTC. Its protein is CASRGVAETQYF.

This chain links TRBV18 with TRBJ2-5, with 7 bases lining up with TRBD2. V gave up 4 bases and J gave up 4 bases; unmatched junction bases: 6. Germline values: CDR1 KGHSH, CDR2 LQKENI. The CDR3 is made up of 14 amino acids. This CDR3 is CASSQGGVRETQYF. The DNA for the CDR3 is TGTGCCAGCTCACAGGGAGGGGTACGAGAGACCCAGTACTTC.

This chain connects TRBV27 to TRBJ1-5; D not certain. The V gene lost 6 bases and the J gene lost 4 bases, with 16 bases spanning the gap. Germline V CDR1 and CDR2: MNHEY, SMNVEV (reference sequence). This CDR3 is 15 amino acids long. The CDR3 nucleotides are TGTGCCAGCAGCCCGGATCGACGGAGGAATCAGCCCCAGCATTTT. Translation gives CASSPDRRRNQPQHF.

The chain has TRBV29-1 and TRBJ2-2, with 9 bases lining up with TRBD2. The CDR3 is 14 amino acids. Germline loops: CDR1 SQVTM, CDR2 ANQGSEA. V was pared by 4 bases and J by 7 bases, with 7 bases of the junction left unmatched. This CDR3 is CSVVVAGEFGELFF. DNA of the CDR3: TGCAGCGTTGTAGTAGCGGGAGAATTCGGGGAGCTGTTTTTT.

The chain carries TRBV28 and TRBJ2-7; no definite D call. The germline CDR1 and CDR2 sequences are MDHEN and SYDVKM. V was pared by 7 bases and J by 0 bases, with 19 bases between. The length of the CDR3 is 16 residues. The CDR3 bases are TGTGCCAGCACAGACGCTGAGACCGAGTTCTCCTACGAGCAGTACTTC. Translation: CASTDAETEFSYEQYF. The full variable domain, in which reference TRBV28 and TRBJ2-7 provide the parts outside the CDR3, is DVKVTQSSRYLVKRTGEKVFLECVQDMDHENMFWYRQDPGLGLRLIYFSYDVKMKEKGDIPEGYSVSREKKERFSLILESASTNQTSMYLCASTDAETEFSYEQYFGPGTRLTVT.

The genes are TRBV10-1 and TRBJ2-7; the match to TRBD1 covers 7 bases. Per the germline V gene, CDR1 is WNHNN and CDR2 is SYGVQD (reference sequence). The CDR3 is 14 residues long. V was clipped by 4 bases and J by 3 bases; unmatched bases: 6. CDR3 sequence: CASSGSRDSYEQYF. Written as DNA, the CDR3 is TGCGCCAGCAGTGGATCCCGGGACAGCTACGAGCAGTACTTC.

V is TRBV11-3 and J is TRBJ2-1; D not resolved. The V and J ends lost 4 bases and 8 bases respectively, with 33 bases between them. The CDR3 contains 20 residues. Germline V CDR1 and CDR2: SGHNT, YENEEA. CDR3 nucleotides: TGTGCCAGCAGCTCCACCCCCGGGTGGCCTAGTTCGCCTCGATTACATGAGCAGTTCTTC. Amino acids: CASSSTPGWPSSPRLHEQFF. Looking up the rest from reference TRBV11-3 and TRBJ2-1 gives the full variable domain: EAGVVQSPRYKIIEKKQPVAFWCNPISGHNTLYWYLQNLGQGPELLIRYENEEAVDDSQLPKDRFSAERLKGVDSTLKIQPAELGDSAVYLCASSSTPGWPSSPRLHEQFFGPGTRLTVL.

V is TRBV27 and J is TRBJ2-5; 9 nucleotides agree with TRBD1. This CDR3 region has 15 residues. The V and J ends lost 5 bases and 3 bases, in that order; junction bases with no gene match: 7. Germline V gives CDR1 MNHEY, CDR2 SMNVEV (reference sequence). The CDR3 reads CASSRTGVGKETQYF. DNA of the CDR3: TGTGCCAGCAGTCGGACAGGGGTCGGGAAAGAGACCCAGTACTTC.

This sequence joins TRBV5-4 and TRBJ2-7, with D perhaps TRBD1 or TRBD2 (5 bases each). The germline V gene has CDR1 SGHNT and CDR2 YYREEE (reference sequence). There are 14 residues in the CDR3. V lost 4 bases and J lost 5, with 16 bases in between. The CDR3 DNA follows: TGTGCCAGCAGCCCATTAGGGCAGGGAGACGAGCAGTACTTC. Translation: CASSPLGQGDEQYF.

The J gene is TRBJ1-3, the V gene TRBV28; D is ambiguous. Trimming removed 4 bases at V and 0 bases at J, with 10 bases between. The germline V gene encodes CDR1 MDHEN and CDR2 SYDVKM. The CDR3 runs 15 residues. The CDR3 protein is CASSSSGSSGNTIYF. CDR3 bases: TGTGCCAGCAGTTCCAGCGGCTCCTCTGGAAACACCATATATTTT.

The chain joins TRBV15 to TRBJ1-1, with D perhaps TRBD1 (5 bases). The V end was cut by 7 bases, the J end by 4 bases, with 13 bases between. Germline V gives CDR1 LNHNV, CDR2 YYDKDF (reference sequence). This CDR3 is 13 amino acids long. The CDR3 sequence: CATKSAGSTEAFF. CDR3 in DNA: TGTGCCACCAAGTCGGCAGGGAGCACTGAAGCTTTCTTT.

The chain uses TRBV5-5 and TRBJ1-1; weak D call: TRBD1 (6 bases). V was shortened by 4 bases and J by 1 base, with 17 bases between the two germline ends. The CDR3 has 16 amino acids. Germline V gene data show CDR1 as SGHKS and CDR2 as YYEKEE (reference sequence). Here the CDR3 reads CASSRGRGGWNTEAFF. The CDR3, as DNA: TGTGCCAGCAGCCGCGGCAGGGGAGGATGGAACACTGAAGCTTTCTTT.

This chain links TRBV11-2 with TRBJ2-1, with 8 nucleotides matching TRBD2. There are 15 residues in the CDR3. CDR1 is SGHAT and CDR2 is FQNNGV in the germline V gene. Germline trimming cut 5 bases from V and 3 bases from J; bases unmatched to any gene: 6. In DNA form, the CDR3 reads TGTGCCAGCAGCCGGCCCGGGACTAGCTACAATGAGCAGTTCTTC. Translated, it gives CASSRPGTSYNEQFF.

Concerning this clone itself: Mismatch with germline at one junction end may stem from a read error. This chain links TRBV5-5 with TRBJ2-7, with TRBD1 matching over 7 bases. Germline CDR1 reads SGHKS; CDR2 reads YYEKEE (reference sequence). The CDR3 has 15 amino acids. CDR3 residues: CASTLVWDRAYEQYF. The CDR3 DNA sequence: TGTGCCAGCACCTTGGTTTGGGACAGAGCCTACGAGCAGTACTTC.

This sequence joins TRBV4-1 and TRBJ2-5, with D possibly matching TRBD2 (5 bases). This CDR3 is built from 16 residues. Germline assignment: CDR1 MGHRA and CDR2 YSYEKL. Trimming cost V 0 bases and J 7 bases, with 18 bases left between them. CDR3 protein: CASSQDSGLRERTQYF. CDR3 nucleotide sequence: TGCGCCAGCAGCCAAGACAGCGGCCTTAGAGAGAGGACCCAGTACTTC.

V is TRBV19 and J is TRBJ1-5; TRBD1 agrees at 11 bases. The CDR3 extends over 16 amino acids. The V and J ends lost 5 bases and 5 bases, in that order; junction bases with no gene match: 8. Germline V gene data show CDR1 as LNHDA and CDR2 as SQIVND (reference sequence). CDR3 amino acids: CASSPYPGQGDQPQHF. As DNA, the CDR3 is TGTGCCAGTAGTCCCTATCCGGGACAGGGGGATCAGCCCCAGCATTTT.